These T cell receptor beta chains were read from a single sample in a study of T cells after yellow fever vaccination. One entry per CDR3 protein results from TCRdb running MiXCR on the 5' RACE reads. The profile shows a few hundred thousand distinct CDR3 sequences, about 15% of them singletons. The sequencing here drew on PBMCs, taken less than 6 days after the first yellow fever vaccination. The receptors shown here come from a man between 18 and 35 years old who received the YFV17D yellow fever vaccine. The CDR3 runs from the conserved cysteine through the conserved F or W. Each record gives: V gene, D gene, J gene, clone size, CDR3 protein, CDR3 DNA. D genes are given only for firm matches. Size is stated for part of the rows, as once, few or many counts, or as a class when the clone is expanded.

v_call: TRBV25-1
d_call: -
j_call: TRBJ2-5
clone_size: few
cdr3_aa: CASSEYRFGETQYF
cdr3_nt: TGTGCCAGCAGTGAATACAGGTTCGGAGAGACCCAGTACTTC

v_call: TRBV20-1
d_call: TRBD1
j_call: TRBJ1-1
clone_size: few
cdr3_aa: CSASTGAAEAFF
cdr3_nt: TGCAGTGCTAGTACAGGGGCAGCTGAAGCTTTCTTT

v_call: TRBV12-3/TRBV12-4
d_call: -
j_call: TRBJ1-3
clone_size: many
cdr3_aa: CASSRPSSNTIYF
cdr3_nt: TGTGCCAGCAGCCGACCGTCCTCCAACACCATATATTTT

v_call: TRBV28
d_call: -
j_call: TRBJ2-3
clone_size: few
cdr3_aa: CASSIIRADTQYF
cdr3_nt: TGTGCCAGCAGTATAATTAGGGCAGATACGCAGTATTTT

v_call: TRBV11-2
d_call: -
j_call: TRBJ2-5
clone_size: many
cdr3_aa: CASTYLGREGGKETQYF
cdr3_nt: TGTGCCAGCACCTATCTGGGCAGGGAAGGAGGGAAAGAGACCCAGTACTTC

v_call: TRBV11-2
d_call: TRBD2
j_call: TRBJ2-2
clone_size: many
cdr3_aa: CASSLDPPGGMNTGELFF
cdr3_nt: TGTGCCAGCAGCTTAGACCCCCCGGGGGGGATGAACACCGGGGAGCTGTTTTTT

v_call: TRBV3-1
d_call: -
j_call: TRBJ1-1
clone_size: many
cdr3_aa: CASSQDWGNTEAFF
cdr3_nt: TGTGCCAGCAGCCAAGATTGGGGGAACACTGAAGCTTTCTTT

v_call: TRBV20-1
d_call: -
j_call: TRBJ2-3
clone_size: -
cdr3_aa: CSASLVGFGDTQYF
cdr3_nt: TGCAGTGCTAGCCTAGTGGGGTTTGGTGATACGCAGTATTTT

v_call: TRBV6-1
d_call: -
j_call: TRBJ1-3
clone_size: -
cdr3_aa: CASRQRDTSGNTIYF
cdr3_nt: TGTGCCAGCAGACAACGGGACACCTCTGGAAACACCATATATTTT

v_call: TRBV6-2/TRBV6-3
d_call: -
j_call: TRBJ1-1
clone_size: -
cdr3_aa: CASSYPSWTVYTEAFF
cdr3_nt: TGTGCCAGCAGTTACCCATCCTGGACGGTCTACACTGAAGCTTTCTTT

v_call: TRBV6-5
d_call: -
j_call: TRBJ1-2
clone_size: -
cdr3_aa: CASSGGARGYTF
cdr3_nt: TGTGCCAGCAGTGGGGGGGCACGTGGCTACACCTTC

v_call: TRBV16
d_call: -
j_call: TRBJ1-2
clone_size: few
cdr3_aa: CASSQGSNYGYTF
cdr3_nt: TGTGCCAGCAGCCAAGGGAGTAACTATGGCTACACCTTC

v_call: TRBV15
d_call: TRBD2
j_call: TRBJ2-3
clone_size: -
cdr3_aa: CATSRGLAASTDTQYF
cdr3_nt: TGTGCCACCAGCAGAGGGCTAGCGGCAAGCACAGATACGCAGTATTTT

v_call: TRBV29-1
d_call: -
j_call: TRBJ2-5
clone_size: few
cdr3_aa: CSAPEEGETQYF
cdr3_nt: TGCAGCGCTCCGGAGGAGGGAGAGACCCAGTACTTC

v_call: TRBV2
d_call: TRBD2
j_call: TRBJ2-2
clone_size: -
cdr3_aa: CASGLAGTGELFF
cdr3_nt: TGTGCCAGCGGACTAGCGGGCACCGGGGAGCTGTTTTTT

v_call: TRBV11-2
d_call: -
j_call: TRBJ1-2
clone_size: few
cdr3_aa: CASSLDRGYDPTYGYTF
cdr3_nt: TGTGCCAGCAGCTTAGATCGGGGGTATGACCCTACCTATGGCTACACCTTC

v_call: TRBV12-3/TRBV12-4
d_call: -
j_call: TRBJ1-2
clone_size: few
cdr3_aa: CASSQYTPNYGYTF
cdr3_nt: TGTGCCAGCAGCCAGTATACTCCTAACTATGGCTACACCTTC

v_call: TRBV10-3
d_call: -
j_call: TRBJ2-3
clone_size: -
cdr3_aa: CAITAGLTDTQYF
cdr3_nt: TGTGCCATCACGGCAGGATTAACAGATACGCAGTATTTT

v_call: TRBV6-2/TRBV6-3
d_call: -
j_call: TRBJ1-1
clone_size: -
cdr3_aa: CASSAPTGYDTEAFF
cdr3_nt: TGTGCCAGCAGTGCCCCGACGGGATATGACACTGAAGCTTTCTTT

v_call: TRBV20-1
d_call: -
j_call: TRBJ2-1
clone_size: many
cdr3_aa: CSASRGSEQFF
cdr3_nt: TGCAGTGCTAGTAGGGGTAGTGAGCAGTTCTTC

v_call: TRBV5-1
d_call: TRBD2
j_call: TRBJ2-1
clone_size: -
cdr3_aa: CASSSEPSGEQFF
cdr3_nt: TGCGCCAGCAGCTCGGAGCCTAGCGGTGAGCAGTTCTTC

v_call: TRBV20-1
d_call: -
j_call: TRBJ2-1
clone_size: many
cdr3_aa: CSAQKHNEQFF
cdr3_nt: TGCAGTGCCCAGAAGCACAATGAGCAGTTCTTC

v_call: TRBV28
d_call: TRBD2
j_call: TRBJ2-7
clone_size: -
cdr3_aa: CASNSGGYEQYF
cdr3_nt: TGTGCCAGCAATAGCGGGGGTTACGAGCAGTACTTC

v_call: TRBV12-3/TRBV12-4
d_call: -
j_call: TRBJ1-1
clone_size: few
cdr3_aa: CASSLAGGPAAFF
cdr3_nt: TGTGCCAGCAGTTTAGCGGGAGGACCTGCCGCTTTCTTT

v_call: TRBV25-1
d_call: -
j_call: TRBJ1-5
clone_size: -
cdr3_aa: CASSDRGNQPQHF
cdr3_nt: TGTGCCAGCAGTGATAGGGGCAATCAGCCCCAGCATTTT

v_call: TRBV11-2
d_call: -
j_call: TRBJ2-2
clone_size: few
cdr3_aa: CASGVWRNGELFF
cdr3_nt: TGTGCCAGCGGGGTCTGGCGGAACGGGGAGCTGTTTTTT

v_call: TRBV6-5
d_call: -
j_call: TRBJ2-6
clone_size: -
cdr3_aa: CASSYMMVSGANVLTF
cdr3_nt: TGTGCCAGCAGTTACATGATGGTCTCTGGGGCCAACGTCCTGACTTTC

v_call: TRBV7-9
d_call: -
j_call: TRBJ1-2
clone_size: -
cdr3_aa: CASFHRGLPYGYTF
cdr3_nt: TGTGCCAGCTTCCATCGAGGCCTCCCCTATGGCTACACCTTC

v_call: TRBV6-1
d_call: TRBD1
j_call: TRBJ1-5
clone_size: -
cdr3_aa: CASSPPGGTGRQHF
cdr3_nt: TGTGCCAGCAGTCCACCGGGGGGGACAGGGAGACAGCATTTT

v_call: TRBV28
d_call: -
j_call: TRBJ2-1
clone_size: few
cdr3_aa: CASSLPSRGGTGSSYNEQFF
cdr3_nt: TGTGCCAGCAGTTTACCCTCCCGGGGCGGAACAGGTAGCTCCTACAATGAGCAGTTCTTC

v_call: TRBV12-3/TRBV12-4
d_call: -
j_call: TRBJ2-2
clone_size: -
cdr3_aa: CASSFSRVVGELFF
cdr3_nt: TGTGCCAGCAGTTTTTCCCGGGTGGTCGGGGAGCTGTTTTTT

v_call: TRBV15
d_call: -
j_call: TRBJ2-3
clone_size: -
cdr3_aa: CATSRVSTTDTQYF
cdr3_nt: TGTGCCACCAGCAGAGTTAGTACCACAGATACGCAGTATTTT

v_call: TRBV5-1
d_call: TRBD1
j_call: TRBJ2-3
clone_size: -
cdr3_aa: CASSFIGTVGDTQYF
cdr3_nt: TGCGCCAGCAGCTTTATCGGGACAGTGGGAGATACGCAGTATTTT

v_call: TRBV6-5
d_call: -
j_call: TRBJ1-1
clone_size: once
cdr3_aa: CASSYGRVTGEAFF
cdr3_nt: TGTGCCAGCAGTTACGGCAGGGTAACGGGTGAAGCTTTCTTT

v_call: TRBV7-9
d_call: -
j_call: TRBJ1-5
clone_size: few
cdr3_aa: CASSSAAQPQHF
cdr3_nt: TGTGCCAGCAGCTCGGCGGCTCAGCCCCAGCATTTT

v_call: TRBV20-1
d_call: TRBD2
j_call: TRBJ2-3
clone_size: -
cdr3_aa: CSATFSWRGGRGTDTQYF
cdr3_nt: TGCAGTGCTACGTTTAGTTGGCGGGGGGGCCGGGGCACAGATACGCAGTATTTT

v_call: TRBV12-3/TRBV12-4
d_call: -
j_call: TRBJ1-6
clone_size: few
cdr3_aa: CASSFSSNSPLHF
cdr3_nt: TGTGCCAGCAGTTTTTCGAGTAATTCACCCCTCCACTTT

v_call: TRBV6-1
d_call: -
j_call: TRBJ1-2
clone_size: few
cdr3_aa: CASTIPLWRHYGYTF
cdr3_nt: TGTGCCAGCACAATCCCGTTGTGGCGGCACTATGGCTACACCTTC

v_call: TRBV18
d_call: -
j_call: TRBJ2-3
clone_size: few
cdr3_aa: CASSPFSESTDTQYF
cdr3_nt: TGTGCCAGCTCACCATTTTCGGAGAGCACAGATACGCAGTATTTT

v_call: TRBV5-6
d_call: TRBD1
j_call: TRBJ2-4
clone_size: few
cdr3_aa: CASSLQGALTKNIQYF
cdr3_nt: TGTGCCAGCAGCTTACAGGGGGCTCTGACCAAAAACATTCAGTACTTC

v_call: TRBV6-2/TRBV6-3
d_call: -
j_call: TRBJ2-1
clone_size: few
cdr3_aa: CASSPPGPRGVF
cdr3_nt: TGTGCCAGCAGTCCCCCGGGACCTAGAGGGGTCTTC

v_call: TRBV2
d_call: -
j_call: TRBJ1-5
clone_size: -
cdr3_aa: CASSESRRNQPQHF
cdr3_nt: TGTGCCAGCAGTGAATCCAGGAGAAATCAGCCCCAGCATTTT

v_call: TRBV28
d_call: -
j_call: TRBJ1-2
clone_size: -
cdr3_aa: CASSSPGGDGYTF
cdr3_nt: TGTGCCAGCAGTTCCCCTGGGGGGGATGGCTACACCTTC

v_call: TRBV5-4
d_call: TRBD2
j_call: TRBJ2-3
clone_size: -
cdr3_aa: CASSLIFSGGRGDTQYF
cdr3_nt: TGTGCCAGCAGCTTGATTTTCAGCGGGGGGCGAGGAGATACGCAGTATTTT

v_call: TRBV4-3
d_call: TRBD1
j_call: TRBJ2-3
clone_size: many
cdr3_aa: CASSQRGGRESSDTQYF
cdr3_nt: TGCGCCAGCAGCCAACGAGGGGGCAGGGAGTCGTCAGATACGCAGTATTTT

v_call: TRBV7-9
d_call: TRBD1
j_call: TRBJ2-3
clone_size: -
cdr3_aa: CASSSDRGGTDTQYF
cdr3_nt: TGTGCCAGCAGCTCGGACAGGGGAGGCACAGATACGCAGTATTTT